This T cell receptor (beta chain) was found in a study of Ad26.COV2.S vaccination and SARS-CoV-2 variants (dated by TCRdb to the early 2020s). Context from the whole study: Sequencing of the TCRbeta repertoire served to evaluate the specificity and breadth of SARS-CoV-2-reactive T cell receptors following Ad26.COV2.S vaccination. The TCR-sequenced set comprised approximately 32 samples: some 19 Ad26.COV2.S vaccine recipients, 5 placebo recipients and 8 SARS-CoV-2 convalescent individuals. Beyond this particular receptor, the publication reports: According to the authors, total T cell responses may have been underestimated by the TCR breadth and depth analyses. After vaccination, spike-specific CD8+ and CD4+ T cell responses were reported to show substantial breadth. Compared with placebo recipients, Ad26.COV2.S recipients showed higher spike-specific TCR breadth (P = 0.0014). Vaccine and placebo recipients had comparable non-spike TCR breadth, which fits with the vaccine containing only spike.

TCRbeta CDR3 regions were sequenced with the immunoSEQ Assay. After extraction, genomic DNA underwent amplification by bias-controlled multiplex PCR, followed by high-throughput sequencing. Processing in the source paper ran as follows. To quantify the absolute abundance of every unique TCRbeta CDR3 region, sequences were collapsed and filtered. Usable DNA was measured by amplifying reference genes present in all nucleated cells, and TCRbeta template counts were normalized to that usable DNA to estimate T cell fraction. Repertoire TCRs were annotated as SARS-CoV-2-specific when V gene, CDR3 amino acid sequence and J gene were exactly matched to a known reactive TCR set. The reference SARS-CoV-2 TCR set was obtained from MIRA and was filtered for enrichment in COVID-19-positive ImmuneCODE repertoires, whereby public or cross-reactive TCRs were removed. Using the MIRA antigens, annotated TCRs were further analysed by specific ORF or by position within an ORF. Depth was the summed frequency of annotated unique rearrangements, while breadth was defined as annotated unique rearrangements over total unique productive rearrangements. Two-sided Wilcoxon rank-sum tests were applied when comparing TCR breadth between groups. TCRdb holds this immuneACCESS table with in-frame rearrangements only. Some clones are missing; in checked studies, unresolved V genes explain under half, and the rest has no known cause. For V, J and clone size, that table is used; D and trimming come from the DNA. This sample gives approximately 400,000 clones in total; about 91% of them show up just once. The ten largest clones capture around 4% of the sample.

V sheds 8 bases and J sheds 4 bases, leaving 11 bases between their ends. The CDR3 covers 13 residues, taking in both the cysteine and the phenylalanine. This entry keeps only the CDR3 DNA: 39 bases, framed from base 1. The sample's time point, from its label and the paper: individuals recovered from natural SARS-CoV-2 infection. As to this clone: The antigen it recognizes is unknown. It has no much larger one-base neighbor in the sample; base qualities were not kept.

The specimen comprised peripheral blood, sampled after recovery from COVID-19. This receptor chain uses TRBV12-3 or TRBV12-4 and TRBJ2-2, with a weak D call of TRBD2 (6 bases match). The source of this sequence is a human donor who had recovered from COVID-19. Here is the DNA: TGTGCCAGCGGCTTGGGGGGCACCGGGGAGCTGTTTTTT. The translation is CASGLGGTGELFF.